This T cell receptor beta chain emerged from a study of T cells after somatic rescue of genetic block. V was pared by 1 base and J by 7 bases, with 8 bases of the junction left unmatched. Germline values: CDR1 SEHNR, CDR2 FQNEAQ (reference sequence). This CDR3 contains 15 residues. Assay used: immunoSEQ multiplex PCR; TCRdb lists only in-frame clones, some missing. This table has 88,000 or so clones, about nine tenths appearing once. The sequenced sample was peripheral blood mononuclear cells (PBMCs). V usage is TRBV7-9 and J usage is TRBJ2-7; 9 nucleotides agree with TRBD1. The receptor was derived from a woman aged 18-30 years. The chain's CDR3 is CASSLGWTGVVEQYF. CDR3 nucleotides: TGTGCCAGCAGCTTAGGTTGGACAGGGGTAGTTGAGCAGTACTTC.